These 24 T cell receptor beta chains share one sample of origin, sequenced in a study of blood T cell repertoires in COVID-19 (dated by TCRdb to the early 2020s). Libraries were built with the immunoSEQ multiplex PCR assay. TCRdb limited this immuneACCESS table to in-frame rearrangements with V and J called. A share of clones is missing; checked studies link under half to unresolved V genes, and the rest is unexplained. For this sample there are approximately 97,000 clones; 90% appear just once. Of the sample, 1.7% is held by the ten largest clones. The sample taken for sequencing was peripheral blood. These receptors were collected from a man between 60 and 75 years old with acute or convalescent COVID-19.

V is TRBV10-1 and J is TRBJ1-3; D remains unclear. V was cut by 3 bases and J by 0 bases, with 12 bases left in between. This CDR3 contains 16 residues. Per germline, CDR1 WNHNN and CDR2 SYGVQD (reference sequence). The CDR3 DNA reads TGCGCCAGCAGTGACCCGGGAGGAAGCTCTGGAAACACCATATATTTT. Its translation: CASSDPGGSSGNTIYF.

CDR3: CAWSMGQGYEQYV. The CDR3 coding sequence is TGTGCCTGGAGTATGGGACAGGGCTACGAGCAGTACGTC. The gene calls are TRBV30 and TRBJ2-7; 9 nucleotides agree with TRBD1. With 2 bases clipped from V and 3 bases from J, the junction kept 2 bases outside the gene matches. The CDR3 consists of 13 residues. Per germline, CDR1 GTSNPN and CDR2 SVGIG (reference sequence).

The V and J genes are TRBV19 and TRBJ1-2, with D perhaps matching TRBD1 (5 bases). Per germline, CDR1 LNHDA and CDR2 SQIVND (reference sequence). The V end lost 7 bases, the J end lost 8 bases, and 23 bases lay between the germline ends. CDR3 length: 15 residues. Written as DNA, the CDR3 is TGTGCCAGTAACAGCGGGCAGGGAAGGGTGGCGGGCTACACCTTC. Its protein product is CASNSGQGRVAGYTF.

The count of this clone is one. V is TRBV6-5 and J is TRBJ1-5; 8 bases line up with TRBD1. Germline-derived CDR1 and CDR2 are MNHEY and SVGAGI. The CDR3 is 14 residues long. After removal of 7 bases from V and 9 bases from J, the junction contained 11 bases not matched to a gene. CDR3 nucleotides: TGTGCCAGCACCGGACAGGGAACGTATGGGCCCCAGCATTTT. Its translation is CASTGQGTYGPQHF.

The chain is built from TRBV6-2 or TRBV6-3 and TRBJ1-5; D remains ambiguous. The CDR3 sequence is 15 residues long. Trimming pared 5 bases from V and 0 bases from J, leaving 11 bases between. CDR1 is MNHEY, CDR2 SVGEGT, per germline. Written as DNA, the CDR3 is TGTGCCAGCAGTCGGAGACGGGATAGCAATCAGCCCCAGCATTTT. It codes for CASSRRRDSNQPQHF.

This chain links TRBV3-1 (or the pseudogene TRBV3-2) with TRBJ1-5; D is perhaps TRBD1 (6 bases). Trimming removed 1 base from V and 1 base from J, with 17 bases in between. The CDR3 is made up of 18 amino acids. Germline assignment: CDR1 LGHDT and CDR2 YNNKEL (reference sequence). DNA of the CDR3: TGTGCCAGCAGCCAAGGGTGGCCCAGGGGTAGGAGCAATCAGCCCCAGCATTTT. This codes for CASSQGWPRGRSNQPQHF.

The CDR3: CASSASGVFDNQPQHF. CDR3 coding DNA: TGTGCCAGCAGTGCCTCAGGGGTTTTTGACAATCAGCCCCAGCATTTT. V and J are TRBV6-1 and TRBJ1-5; D is possibly TRBD1 (6 bases). CDR1 and CDR2 (germline): MNHNS, SASEGT. The length of the CDR3 is 16 residues. Trimming cost V 4 bases and J 3 bases, with 16 bases left between them.

This chain links TRBV6-4 with TRBJ2-6, with TRBD1 matching over 8 bases. CDR1 and CDR2 (germline): MRHNA, SNTAGT. With 2 bases clipped from V and 2 bases from J, the junction kept 2 bases outside the gene matches. The CDR3 is 16 residues long. CDR3 region: CASSDPDRAGANVLTF. The CDR3 region has the DNA TGTGCCAGCAGTGACCCGGACAGGGCTGGGGCCAACGTCCTGACTTTC.

This chain connects TRBV19 to TRBJ1-1; D is uncertain. This CDR3 is built from 14 residues. Trimming took 3 bases from V and 5 from J, leaving 13 bases between them. In germline, CDR1 is LNHDA, CDR2 SQIVND (reference sequence). The CDR3 sequence is CASSIVETGTEAFF. The CDR3 coding sequence is TGTGCCAGTAGTATCGTCGAGACGGGGACTGAAGCTTTCTTT.

V is TRBV5-5 and J is TRBJ2-2; D might be TRBD2 (6 bases). Germline V lookup: CDR1 SGHKS, CDR2 YYEKEE (reference sequence). The CDR3 sequence is 14 residues long. Between the trimmed V and J ends, which lost 0 bases and 6 bases, there was a span of 9 bases. The CDR3 DNA is TGTGCCAGCAGCTTGGCGAGCGGGTCCGGGGAGCTGTTTTTT. It yields the protein CASSLASGSGELFF.

The chain carries TRBV7-2 and TRBJ1-2, with D possibly TRBD1 on 5 matching bases. V gave up 2 bases and J gave up 3 bases, with 13 bases separating them. The CDR3 runs to 15 residues. CDR1 is SGHTA and CDR2 is FQGNSA in the germline V gene. CDR3 amino acids: CASSLTSLGDYGYTF. The CDR3 region has the DNA TGTGCCAGCAGCTTAACGTCCTTAGGGGACTATGGCTACACCTTC.

The chain joins TRBV7-9 to TRBJ2-3, with no clear D. Germline V CDR1 and CDR2: SEHNR, FQNEAQ (reference sequence). The V gene lost 5 bases and the J gene lost 4 bases, with 7 bases spanning the gap. The CDR3 runs to 12 residues. The chain's CDR3 is CASSPRADTQYF. The CDR3 coding sequence is TGTGCCAGCAGCCCCCGGGCAGATACGCAGTATTTT. Together with reference TRBV7-9 and TRBJ2-3, the CDR3 gives the full variable domain: DTGVSQNPRHKITKRGQNVTFRCDPISEHNRLYWYRQTLGQGPEFLTYFQNEAQLEKSRLLSDRFSAERPKGSFSTLEIQRTEQGDSAMYLCASSPRADTQYFGPGTRLTVL.

The chain is built from TRBV4-1 and TRBJ1-6, with 8 positions matching TRBD1. Germline CDR1 MGHRA, CDR2 YSYEKL. The V segment lost 2 bases and the J segment 6 bases; nucleotides outside the gene matches: 6. The CDR3 length is 16 residues. The CDR3 is CASSQTPGQVNSPLHF. The CDR3 DNA is TGCGCCAGCAGCCAAACCCCGGGACAGGTTAATTCACCCCTCCACTTT.

The chain couples TRBV12-5 to TRBJ2-2; a possible D gene is TRBD1 (6 bases). The germline V gene has CDR1 LGHNT and CDR2 FRNRAP. V lost 6 bases, J lost 1 base, and 9 bases lay in between. The CDR3 sequence is 14 residues long. CDR3 in DNA: TGTGCTAGTGGAATGGGACAGAACACCGGGGAGCTGTTTTTT. This translates into CASGMGQNTGELFF.

The V gene is TRBV12-3 or TRBV12-4, the J gene TRBJ1-5, with a tentative D call TRBD1 (6 bases). V was clipped by 5 bases and J by 7 bases, with 12 bases between them. This CDR3 contains 13 residues. The CDR3 reads CASSLQGGQPQHF. The CDR3 coding sequence is TGTGCCAGCAGTCTACAGGGTGGCCAGCCCCAGCATTTT.

J is TRBJ1-3 and V is TRBV18, with a tentative D call TRBD1 (5 bases). CDR3 length: 16 amino acids. Trimming pared 4 bases from V and 0 bases from J, leaving 13 bases between. The V gene's germline CDR1 is KGHSH and CDR2 LQKENI. DNA of the CDR3: TGTGCCAGCTCACAGGGGCCCCCGAACTCTGGAAACACCATATATTTT. Translated: CASSQGPPNSGNTIYF. Looking up the rest from reference TRBV18 and TRBJ1-3 gives the full variable domain: NAGVMQNPRHLVRRRGQEARLRCSPMKGHSHVYWYRQLPEEGLKFMVYLQKENIIDESGMPKERFSAEFPKEGPSILRIQQVVRGDSAAYFCASSQGPPNSGNTIYFGEGSWLTVV.

A note on this clone: The identical CDR3 is also encoded by other nucleotide sequences in the sample. The V and J genes are TRBV6-5 and TRBJ1-2; 7 bases align to TRBD1. Germline V gives CDR1 MNHEY, CDR2 SVGAGI. V shed 0 bases and J 2 bases; nucleotides not matched to a gene: 0. This CDR3 spans 14 amino acids. The CDR3 sequence: CASSYSTGNYGYTF. Here the CDR3 DNA reads TGTGCCAGCAGTTACTCGACAGGGAACTATGGCTACACCTTC.

The V gene is TRBV6-6, the J gene TRBJ1-2, with 9 bases lining up with TRBD1. With V trimmed by 6 bases and J by 5 bases, 10 bases remained unmatched. In germline, CDR1 is MNHNY, CDR2 SVGAGI (reference sequence). The CDR3 length is 15 residues. CDR3 coding DNA: TGTGCCAGCAGCACCGGGACAGGGCTTCGGTATGGCTACACCTTC. Residues: CASSTGTGLRYGYTF.

J is TRBJ2-7 and V is TRBV3-1 (or the pseudogene TRBV3-2); 14 positions match TRBD2. Germline V CDR1 and CDR2: LGHDT, YNNKEL (reference sequence). Unmatched junction bases numbered 8, after V lost 4 bases and J lost 6 bases. The CDR3 runs to 16 residues. CDR3 sequence (DNA): TGTGCCAGCAGCCGCCCGGGACTAGCGGGGGTTGGCGAGCAGTACTTC. Residues: CASSRPGLAGVGEQYF.

The J gene is TRBJ1-2, the V gene TRBV29-1; D remains ambiguous. V gave up 5 bases and J gave up 8 bases, with 18 bases separating them. The CDR3 loop spans 13 amino acids. CDR1 is SQVTM and CDR2 is ANQGSEA in the germline V gene. The CDR3 DNA reads TGCAGCGTTTTAACCCTCGGAGGCCGGGGCTACACCTTC. It translates to CSVLTLGGRGYTF.

The chain has TRBV18 and TRBJ1-2; D gene ambiguous. Germline V gives CDR1 KGHSH, CDR2 LQKENI. Deletions cut 3 bases from V and 4 bases from J, with 12 bases between. This CDR3 comprises 14 residues. The CDR3 bases are TGTGCCAGCTCACCCCCAGGCGCTTCCTATGGCTACACCTTC. This sequence encodes CASSPPGASYGYTF.

In its sample, this clone was seen a few times. The genes are TRBV5-1 and TRBJ1-6, with 7 bases lining up with TRBD1. V shed 0 bases, J shed 14 bases, and the junction held 11 bases outside the gene matches. The CDR3 is 15 residues long. Germline V CDR1 and CDR2: SGHRS, YFSETQ. The CDR3 region has the DNA TGCGCCAGCAGCTTGGGACAGGGTGAGATTGAATCCCTCCACTTT. It codes for CASSLGQGEIESLHF. Variable domain in full (rest from reference TRBV5-1 and TRBJ1-6): KAGVTQTPRYLIKTRGQQVTLSCSPISGHRSVSWYQQTPGQGLQFLFEYFSETQRNKGNFPGRFSGRQFSNSRSEMNVSTLELGDSALYLCASSLGQGEIESLHFGNGTRLTVT.

This chain connects TRBV28 to TRBJ1-4; possibly TRBD1 for D (5 bases). The CDR3 contains 12 residues. V lost 7 bases and J lost 5, with 8 bases in between. Germline CDR1 MDHEN, CDR2 SYDVKM. In nucleotides, the CDR3 is TGTGCCAGCAATGCAGGGAATGAAAAACTGTTTTTT. It specifies CASNAGNEKLFF. Full variable domain (missing parts from reference TRBV28 and TRBJ1-4): DVKVTQSSRYLVKRTGEKVFLECVQDMDHENMFWYRQDPGLGLRLIYFSYDVKMKEKGDIPEGYSVSREKKERFSLILESASTNQTSMYLCASNAGNEKLFFGSGTQLSVL.

The chain uses TRBV10-2 and TRBJ2-7; TRBD2 might be the D (6 bases). This CDR3 comprises 12 residues. V lost 4 bases and J lost 5, with 9 bases in between. Germline V gene data show CDR1 as WSHSY and CDR2 as SAAADI. The CDR3 loop is CASSGGGNEQYV. DNA of the CDR3: TGCGCCAGCAGTGGTGGGGGGAACGAGCAGTACGTC.